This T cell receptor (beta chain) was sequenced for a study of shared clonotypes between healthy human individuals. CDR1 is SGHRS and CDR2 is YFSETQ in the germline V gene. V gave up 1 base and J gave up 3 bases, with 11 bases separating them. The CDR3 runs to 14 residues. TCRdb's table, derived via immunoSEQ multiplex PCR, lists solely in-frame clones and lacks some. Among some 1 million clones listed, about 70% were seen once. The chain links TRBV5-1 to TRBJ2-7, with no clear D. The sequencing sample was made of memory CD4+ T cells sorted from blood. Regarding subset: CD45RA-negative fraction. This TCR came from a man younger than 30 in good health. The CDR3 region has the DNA TGCGCCAGCAGCTTGTTGGCAGCCAGCTACGAGCAGTACTTC. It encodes CASSLLAASYEQYF.